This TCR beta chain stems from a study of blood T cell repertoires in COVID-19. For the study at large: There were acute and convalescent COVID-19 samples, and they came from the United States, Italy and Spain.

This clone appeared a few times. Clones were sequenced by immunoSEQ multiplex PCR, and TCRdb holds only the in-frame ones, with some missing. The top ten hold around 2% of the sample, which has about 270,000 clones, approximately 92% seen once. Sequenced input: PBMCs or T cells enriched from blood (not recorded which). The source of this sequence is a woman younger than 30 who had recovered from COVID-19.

For the CDR3, the DNA is TGTGCCAGCTCCCGGGGGGGGCGAGGCAAAAACATTCAGTACTTC. Its translation is CASSRGGRGKNIQYF. This chain uses TRBV6-5 with TRBJ2-4, with TRBD2 identical over 8 bases. In germline, CDR1 is MNHEY, CDR2 SVGAGI. The CDR3 runs 15 residues. The junction had 9 bases not matched to a gene; V was cut back by 8 bases and J by 3 bases.